These T cell receptor beta chains were read from a single sample in a study of CD8+CD57+ T cells in acquired aplastic anemia. TCRdb re-derived calls from the reads in MiXCR, one entry per CDR3 protein. The data contain about 110,000 distinct CDR3 sequences, approximately 48% of them singletons. The material sequenced was sorted CD4+, CD8+, or CD8+CD57+ T cells (not recorded which) from PBMCs. The receptors were gathered from a human donor in good health, serving as a control. Each CDR3 is given with its conserved first and last residue. A D gene is named only where the DNA matches it firmly. Clone size, where shown, is once, few, many, or a class for clones that have expanded.

. TRBJ2-1 TRBV20-1 . TGCAGTGCTAGTGATGGGTCAAGCTCCTACAATGAGCAGTTCTTC CSASDGSSSYNEQFF
TRBD1 TRBJ2-1 TRBV29-1 few TGCAGCAGCGTTACAGGGGTCGATCTCGGTGAGCAGTTCTTC CSSVTGVDLGEQFF
. TRBJ2-7 TRBV10-2 once TGCGCCAGCAGCCAACAAGCAAGACTAGATAAGTACGAGCAGTACTTC CASSQQARLDKYEQYF
. TRBJ2-3 TRBV10-1 . TGCGCCAGCAGTGAGTCTAGCACAGATACGCAGTATTTT CASSESSTDTQYF
TRBD1 TRBJ2-7 TRBV5-1 . TGCGCCAGCAGACGTGGACAGGGTGGGGACGAGCAGTACTTC CASRRGQGGDEQYF
. TRBJ2-1 TRBV5-8 many TGTGCCAGCAGCGAGGACAATGAGCAGTTCTTC CASSEDNEQFF
. TRBJ2-3 TRBV2 . TGTGCCAGCAGTGAAAACAATGGTATGGGCACAGATACGCAGTATTTT CASSENNGMGTDTQYF
. TRBJ2-7 TRBV15 few TGTGCCACCAGCAGAGCAGAGGCGGGACCTCGAGGGGAGCAGTACTTC CATSRAEAGPRGEQYF
TRBD2 TRBJ2-7 TRBV11-2 . TGTGCCAGCAGCTTACTAGCGGCCTTAACCTACGAGCAGTACTTC CASSLLAALTYEQYF
. TRBJ1-5 TRBV19 many TGTGCCACCCAGGGGTGGGGGGAGAATCAGCCCCAGCATTTT CATQGWGENQPQHF
TRBD1 TRBJ2-7 TRBV4-1 . TGCGCCAGCAGCGAGACATATACGAGGACAGGGGGCTCCTTAGGCTACGAGCAGTACTTC CASSETYTRTGGSLGYEQYF
. TRBJ2-5 TRBV4-3 many TGCGCCAGCAGCCCATTCAGGGGGGGGCCTGTACCCCAGTACTTC CASSPFRGGPVPQYF
TRBD1 TRBJ1-2 TRBV12-3/TRBV12-4 . TGTGCCAGCAGTTTATCAGGGACAGTAGGCTACACCTTC CASSLSGTVGYTF
TRBD1 TRBJ2-2 TRBV12-3/TRBV12-4 . TGTGCCAGCAGTTTTGGGACAGGGGAAGCCGGGGAGCTGTTTTTT CASSFGTGEAGELFF
. TRBJ2-1 TRBV2 . TGTGCCAGCAGCGAAAGGACTTTCTCCTCCTACAATGAGCAGTTCTTC CASSERTFSSYNEQFF
TRBD2 TRBJ2-1 TRBV5-4 many TGTGCCAGCAGCTCCTTTGCGGGGGGACCCTACAATGAGCAGTTCTTC CASSSFAGGPYNEQFF
. TRBJ2-1 TRBV5-1 many TGCGCCAGCAGCTCCGACAGCAATGAGCAGTTCTTC CASSSDSNEQFF
. TRBJ2-7 TRBV7-2 few TGTGCCAGCAGCTTAATCAACAGGGACGACAGGTACGAGCAGTACTTC CASSLINRDDRYEQYF
TRBD2 TRBJ2-4 TRBV20-1 many TGCAGTGCTGACGGGGGGGCCGGTTACATTCAGTACTTC CSADGGAGYIQYF
. TRBJ2-7 TRBV18 few TGTGCCAGCTCACCACCGATCGGATACGAGCAGTACTTC CASSPPIGYEQYF
TRBD1 TRBJ2-7 TRBV27 . TGTGCCAGCAGCATTTCCGGGACAGGGGATCAGTACTTC CASSISGTGDQYF
TRBD2 TRBJ2-5 TRBV11-3 many TGTGCCAGCAGCCAGACCCTGTCTAGCGGCCAAGAGACCCAGTACTTC CASSQTLSSGQETQYF
TRBD1 TRBJ2-5 TRBV12-3/TRBV12-4 many TGTGCCAGCAGGATAACAGGGGGCTGGGAGACCCAGTACTTC CASRITGGWETQYF
. TRBJ2-5 TRBV20-1 . TGCAGTGCTAGAGCCGACGGGGTGACGACCCAGTACTTC CSARADGVTTQYF
TRBD2 TRBJ2-1 TRBV4-3 many TGCGCCAGCAGCCTAGAGGCGGGACTACAATACAATGAGCAGTTCTTC CASSLEAGLQYNEQFF
. TRBJ2-7 TRBV14 many TGTGCCAGCAGCCGGGGGGCGGATTGGGACGAGCAGTACTTC CASSRGADWDEQYF